Below, one T cell receptor beta chain is given with its context. Its antigen remains unknown. These data come from a study of a mutant IDH1 vaccine in newly diagnosed glioma. In the study overall: Beginning 4-6 weeks after radiotherapy alone, or with temozolomide cycles, vaccination took place. Antecedent treatment encompassed radiotherapy, temozolomide, or their combination; the majority received both.

The V segment lost 4 bases and the J segment 4 bases; nucleotides outside the gene matches: 16. Per the germline V gene, CDR1 is SGDLS and CDR2 is YYNGEE. This CDR3 spans 17 amino acids. Stated time point: week 35, safety follow-up. One vaccine dose held 300 ug of mutant IDH1 20-mer peptide and came with topical imiquimod. Patients underwent eight vaccinations, which took place in weeks 1, 3, 5, 7, 11, 15, 19 and 23. Produced via immunoSEQ multiplex PCR; TCRdb's table is partial and in-frame only. The sample holds 50,000 to 70,000 clones, roughly 74% seen once. This chain links TRBV9 with TRBJ1-2, with 7 bases fitting TRBD1. The sample was PBMCs, taken from a glioma patient whose treatment included an IDH1 peptide vaccine. The clonotype originates from a man aged 50 to 59 with glioma. The CDR3 here is CASSFAADRTDFYGYTF. Here the CDR3 DNA reads TGTGCCAGCAGCTTTGCCGCGGACAGGACGGATTTCTATGGCTACACCTTC. The variable domain in full, completed from reference TRBV9 and TRBJ1-2, reads DSGVTQTPKHLITATGQRVTLRCSPRSGDLSVYWYQQSLDQGLQFLIQYYNGEERAKGNILERFSAQQFPDLHSELNLSSLELGDSALYFCASSFAADRTDFYGYTFGSGTRLTVV.